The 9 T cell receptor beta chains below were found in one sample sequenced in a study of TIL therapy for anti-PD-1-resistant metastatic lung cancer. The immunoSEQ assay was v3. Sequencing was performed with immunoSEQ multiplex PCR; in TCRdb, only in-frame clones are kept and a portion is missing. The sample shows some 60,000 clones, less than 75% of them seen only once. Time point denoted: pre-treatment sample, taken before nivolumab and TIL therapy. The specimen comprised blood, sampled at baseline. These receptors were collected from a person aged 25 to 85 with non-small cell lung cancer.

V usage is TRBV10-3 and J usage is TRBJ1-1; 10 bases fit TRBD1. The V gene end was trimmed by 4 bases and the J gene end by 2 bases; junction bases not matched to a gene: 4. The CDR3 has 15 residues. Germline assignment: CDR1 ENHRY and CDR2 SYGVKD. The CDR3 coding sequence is TGTGCCATCAGTGCCCGGACAGGGGGAAACACTGAAGCTTTCTTT. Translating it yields CAISARTGGNTEAFF.

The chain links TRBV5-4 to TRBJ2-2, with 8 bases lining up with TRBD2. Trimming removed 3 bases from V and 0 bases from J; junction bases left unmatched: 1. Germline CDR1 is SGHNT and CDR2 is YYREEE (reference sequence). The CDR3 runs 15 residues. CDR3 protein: CASSSGLANTGELFF. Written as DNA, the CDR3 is TGTGCCAGCAGCTCGGGACTAGCGAACACCGGGGAGCTGTTTTTT.

The CDR3 loop is CASSAGTGNQPQHF. DNA of the CDR3: TGTGCCAGCAGCGCAGGGACAGGGAATCAGCCCCAGCATTTT. V and J are TRBV9 and TRBJ1-5, with TRBD1 matching 9 bases. Germline CDR1 and CDR2: SGDLS and YYNGEE. V lost 3 bases to trimming and J lost 4 bases; unmatched junction nucleotides: 2. The CDR3 has 14 residues.

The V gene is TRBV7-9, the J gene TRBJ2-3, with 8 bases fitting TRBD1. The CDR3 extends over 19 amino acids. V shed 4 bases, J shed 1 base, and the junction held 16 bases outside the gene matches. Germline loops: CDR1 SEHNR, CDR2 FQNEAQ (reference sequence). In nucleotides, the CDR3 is TGTGCCAGCAGCTCCCGCATCGACAGGGGCGGGTGGGGCACAGATACGCAGTATTTT. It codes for CASSSRIDRGGWGTDTQYF.

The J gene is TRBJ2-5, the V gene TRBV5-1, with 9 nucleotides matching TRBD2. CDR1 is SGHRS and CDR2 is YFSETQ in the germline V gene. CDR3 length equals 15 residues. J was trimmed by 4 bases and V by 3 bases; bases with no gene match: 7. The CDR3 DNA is TGCGCCAGCAGCTCCTTTGCGGGGGGGCTAGAGACCCAGTACTTC. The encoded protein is CASSSFAGGLETQYF.

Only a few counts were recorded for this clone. CDR3 residues: CASSFDSPNQPQHF. In DNA, the CDR3 is TGTGCCAGCAGCTTCGACAGTCCCAATCAGCCCCAGCATTTT. V is TRBV7-2 and J is TRBJ1-5, with D possibly being TRBD1 (5 bases). Germline V gene sequence: CDR1 SGHTA, CDR2 FQGNSA. V was shortened by 3 bases and J by 3 bases, with 9 bases between the two germline ends. The CDR3 loop spans 14 amino acids. Using reference TRBV7-2 and TRBJ1-5 for the parts outside the CDR3, the full variable domain is GAGVSQSPSNKVTEKGKDVELRCDPISGHTALYWYRQSLGQGLEFLIYFQGNSAPDKSGLPSDRFSAERTGGSVSTLTIQRTQQEDSAVYLCASSFDSPNQPQHFGDGTRLSIL.

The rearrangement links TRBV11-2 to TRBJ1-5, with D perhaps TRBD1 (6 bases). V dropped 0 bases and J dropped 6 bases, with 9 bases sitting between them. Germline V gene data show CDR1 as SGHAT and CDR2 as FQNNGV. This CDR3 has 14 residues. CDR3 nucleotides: TGTGCCAGCAGCTTAGAGGGGGGCCGTCAGCCCCAGCATTTT. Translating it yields CASSLEGGRQPQHF.

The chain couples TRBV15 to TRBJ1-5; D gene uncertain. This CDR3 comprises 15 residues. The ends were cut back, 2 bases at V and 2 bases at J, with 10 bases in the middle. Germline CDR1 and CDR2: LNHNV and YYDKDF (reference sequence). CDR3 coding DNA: TGTGCCACCAGCAGACCCCCTCAGGGCAATCAGCCCCAGCATTTT. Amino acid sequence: CATSRPPQGNQPQHF.

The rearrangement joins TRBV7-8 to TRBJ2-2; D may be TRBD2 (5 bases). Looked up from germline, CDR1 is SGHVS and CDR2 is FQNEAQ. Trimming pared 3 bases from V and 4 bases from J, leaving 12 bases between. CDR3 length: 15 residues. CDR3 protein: CASSFWEIFTGELFF. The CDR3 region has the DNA TGTGCCAGCAGCTTTTGGGAGATCTTCACCGGGGAGCTGTTTTTT.